One sample yielded the 27 T cell receptor beta chains listed below, sequenced in a study of OX40 agonist ivuxolimab in advanced cancers. TCRdb's table, derived via immunoSEQ multiplex PCR, lists solely in-frame clones and lacks some. The sample contains approximately 60,000 clones, less than 90% of which appear only once. The sequenced sample was CD4+ or CD8+ T cells sorted from blood, obtained in a trial of the OX40 agonist ivuxolimab. All receptors derive from an adult with an advanced solid tumor such as melanoma, head and neck, liver or kidney cancer.

This clone was found once. The chain couples TRBV5-6 to TRBJ2-1, with 7 nucleotides matching TRBD2. CDR3 length: 16 residues. Per germline, CDR1 SGHDT and CDR2 YYEEEE. V lost 1 base and J lost 3; bases outside the gene matches: 7. The CDR3 protein is CASSLFGSGLYNEQFF. The CDR3 DNA is TGTGCCAGCAGCTTGTTTGGTAGCGGGCTCTACAATGAGCAGTTCTTC.

V and J are TRBV10-3 and TRBJ1-1, with D possibly TRBD1 on 6 matching bases. Germline V gene lookup returns CDR1 ENHRY and CDR2 SYGVKD. V lost 6 bases to trimming and J lost 7 bases, with 12 bases between them. The CDR3 totals 12 residues. CDR3 bases: TGTGCCATCAGCCCCCGGACAGATGAAGCTTTCTTT. It codes for CAISPRTDEAFF.

The rearrangement joins TRBV5-1 to TRBJ2-5; no reliable D call. Germline CDR1 SGHRS, CDR2 YFSETQ. The ends were cut back, 4 bases at V and 1 base at J, with 2 bases in the middle. The CDR3 sequence is 11 residues long. The CDR3 bases are TGCGCCAGCAGCGCCCAAGAGACCCAGTACTTC. Its protein product is CASSAQETQYF.

Comments on this clone: The conserved phenylalanine or tryptophan normally closing the CDR3 is absent here, so this likely arose from a read error. No DNA is shown, since the ends of the CDR3 on it are uncertain; the CDR3 is the one TCRdb lists. J is TRBJ2-7 and V is TRBV20-1; the listed D gene, TRBD2, was not tested against the DNA. The CDR3 sequence runs 10 residues, both termini included. The germline gives CDR1 DFQATT, CDR2 SNEGSKA (reference sequence). The CDR3 protein is CSAKVTSTPG.

This clone came up once. For the CDR3, the DNA is TGTGCCAGCTCACCACCAATGTGGGACAGGGCCAACAATGAGCAGTTCTTC. It codes for CASSPPMWDRANNEQFF. The V call is TRBV18, the J call TRBJ2-1; 9 bases are shared with TRBD1. Per the germline V gene, CDR1 is KGHSH and CDR2 is LQKENI. CDR3 length equals 17 residues. The V and J ends lost 0 bases and 5 bases, in that order; junction bases with no gene match: 8.

The chain links TRBV7-9 to TRBJ1-3; D is ambiguous. The germline gives CDR1 SEHNR, CDR2 FQNEAQ (reference sequence). This CDR3 has 14 amino acids. Trimming left V 5 bases short and J 0 bases short, with 8 bases between. DNA of the CDR3: TGTGCCAGCAGCGTCGCCGGCTCTGGAAACACCATATATTTT. Protein: CASSVAGSGNTIYF. The full variable domain, completed using reference TRBV7-9 and TRBJ1-3, is DTGVSQNPRHKITKRGQNVTFRCDPISEHNRLYWYRQTLGQGPEFLTYFQNEAQLEKSRLLSDRFSAERPKGSFSTLEIQRTEQGDSAMYLCASSVAGSGNTIYFGEGSWLTVV.

The rearrangement joins TRBV7-8 to TRBJ1-2; D call uncertain. The CDR3 totals 15 residues. The germline CDR1 and CDR2 sequences are SGHVS and FQNEAQ. Trimming stripped 2 bases from V and 4 bases from J, with 14 bases between. CDR3 sequence (DNA): TGTGCCAGCAGCTTAAAGTGGCGGGATACCTATGGCTACACCTTC. Translation: CASSLKWRDTYGYTF.

CDR3 loop: CASTRVNEQFF. DNA of the CDR3: TGTGCCAGTACTAGGGTAAATGAGCAGTTCTTC. This chain connects TRBV19 to TRBJ2-1; D gene unclear. Germline V gene data show CDR1 as LNHDA and CDR2 as SQIVND (reference sequence). This CDR3 is 11 amino acids long. With 7 bases removed from V and 7 bases from J, the gap between germline ends came to 8 bases.

This clone appeared a single time. The rearrangement uses TRBV5-5 and TRBJ1-1; D not certain. V lost 4 bases, J lost 5 bases, and 12 bases lay in between. This CDR3 comprises 13 residues. Germline CDR1 and CDR2: SGHKS and YYEKEE (reference sequence). The CDR3 DNA follows: TGTGCCAGCAGCGCTCCACCGAGGACTGAAGCTTTCTTT. Its protein is CASSAPPRTEAFF.

This clone appeared a single time. The J gene is TRBJ2-3, the V gene TRBV9; 13 bases are a match to TRBD2. V trimming: 4 bases; J trimming: 3 bases; junction bases outside the gene matches: 5. The CDR3 extends over 16 amino acids. From germline, CDR1 is SGDLS and CDR2 YYNGEE. The CDR3 bases are TGTGCCAGCAGCACCCGGGGACTAGCGGGAACAGATACGCAGTATTTT. Its protein is CASSTRGLAGTDTQYF. The full variable domain, with the rest looked up from reference TRBV9 and TRBJ2-3, is DSGVTQTPKHLITATGQRVTLRCSPRSGDLSVYWYQQSLDQGLQFLIQYYNGEERAKGNILERFSAQQFPDLHSELNLSSLELGDSALYFCASSTRGLAGTDTQYFGPGTRLTVL.

This chain links TRBV2 with TRBJ2-1; possibly TRBD2 for D (5 bases). V was cut by 8 bases and J by 7 bases, with 21 bases left in between. The germline V gene has CDR1 SNHLY and CDR2 FYNNEI. CDR3 length: 15 amino acids. CDR3 coding DNA: TGTGCCAGCGCTCCCTCCGGGGTGTCTGGGAATGAGCAGTTCTTC. Translating gives CASAPSGVSGNEQFF.

A single count supports this clone. The chain links TRBV5-1 to TRBJ1-2; D possibly corresponds to TRBD1 (5 bases). V lost 0 bases, J lost 6 bases, and 18 bases lay in between. CDR1 and CDR2 from the germline V gene are SGHRS and YFSETQ. The CDR3 runs to 16 residues. The CDR3 coding sequence is TGCGCCAGCAGCTTGGAGCCAGGGCCTATTCGGGATGGCTACACCTTC. This translates into CASSLEPGPIRDGYTF.

The count of this clone is one. CDR3 coding DNA: TGTGCCAGCAGCCCTCTCCAAGAATCTACAGGGTTTGAGACCCAGTACTTC. Translation gives CASSPLQESTGFETQYF. This chain connects TRBV7-2 to TRBJ2-5, with D tentatively TRBD1 (6 bases). Germline CDR1 is SGHTA and CDR2 is FQGNSA. The CDR3 sequence is 17 residues long. V was clipped by 5 bases and J by 5 bases, with 24 bases between them.

This clone was recorded a few times. J is TRBJ2-5 and V is TRBV2; D gene uncertain. This CDR3 spans 13 amino acids. From germline, CDR1 is SNHLY and CDR2 FYNNEI. V was cut by 4 bases and J by 1 base, with 7 bases left in between. Here the CDR3 DNA reads TGTGCCAGCAGTGTACACCTCCAAGAGACCCAGTACTTC. Translating gives CASSVHLQETQYF.

The chain recombines TRBV2 with TRBJ2-7; D gene unclear. This CDR3 has 13 amino acids. V was trimmed by 6 bases and J by 7 bases, leaving 16 bases between them. CDR1 is SNHLY and CDR2 is FYNNEI in the germline V gene. The CDR3: CASRPGWALEQYF. CDR3 sequence (DNA): TGTGCCAGCAGACCCGGGTGGGCCCTTGAGCAGTACTTC.

This chain connects TRBV11-3 to TRBJ2-7; D assignment may be TRBD1 or TRBD2 (6 bases each). Germline V gene sequence: CDR1 SGHNT, CDR2 YENEEA. Trimming stripped 4 bases from V and 5 bases from J, with 18 bases between. This CDR3 is 15 amino acids long. This CDR3 is CASSSGGGRRDEQYF. Written as DNA, the CDR3 is TGTGCCAGCAGCTCTGGAGGGGGGAGGAGGGACGAGCAGTACTTC.

CDR3 sequence: CASSLATERGPTWGTGELFF. In DNA form, the CDR3 reads TGCGCCAGCAGCTTGGCCACTGAGCGGGGTCCAACCTGGGGCACCGGGGAGCTGTTTTTT. This sequence joins TRBV5-1 and TRBJ2-2; TRBD2 matches at 7 bases. Unmatched junction bases numbered 18, after V lost 0 bases and J lost 4 bases. CDR1 is SGHRS, CDR2 YFSETQ, per germline. The CDR3 runs to 20 residues.

The chain has TRBV7-9 and TRBJ2-7; 8 bases map to TRBD1. With 4 bases clipped from V and 5 bases from J, the junction kept 10 bases outside the gene matches. CDR3 size: 15 residues. CDR1 and CDR2 (germline): SEHNR, FQNEAQ (reference sequence). The CDR3 DNA is TGTGCCAGCAGCTACCCCTGGACAGGGACCCACGAGCAGTACTTC. It encodes CASSYPWTGTHEQYF.

J is TRBJ1-4 and V is TRBV28; 10 bases are a match to TRBD1. In germline, CDR1 is MDHEN, CDR2 SYDVKM. J lost 6 bases, V lost 1 base, and 11 bases had no gene match. The CDR3 loop spans 18 amino acids. In DNA form, the CDR3 reads TGTGCCAGCAGTTTATATGCCATGGGACAGGGGCGGGATGAAAAACTGTTTTTT. Translation: CASSLYAMGQGRDEKLFF.

The rearrangement uses TRBV6-6 and TRBJ1-5; 9 bases agree with TRBD1. V shed 5 bases, J shed 5 bases, and the junction held 7 bases outside the gene matches. The germline CDR1 and CDR2 sequences are MNHNY and SVGAGI (reference sequence). The CDR3 consists of 15 residues. CDR3 amino acids: CASSDTGGGYQPQHF. DNA of the CDR3: TGTGCCAGCAGTGACACAGGGGGCGGCTATCAGCCCCAGCATTTT.

DNA of the CDR3: TGCGCCAGCAGCGTGCCTAGCGGGGGGGCCGAGGATACGCAGTATTTT. It yields the protein CASSVPSGGAEDTQYF. The rearrangement links TRBV5-1 to TRBJ2-3, with 12 positions matching TRBD2. The V gene end was trimmed by 4 bases and the J gene end by 6 bases; junction bases not matched to a gene: 9. Germline loops: CDR1 SGHRS, CDR2 YFSETQ. The CDR3 sequence is 16 residues long.

J is TRBJ2-1 and V is TRBV7-9, with D possibly matching TRBD2 (5 bases). Per germline, CDR1 SEHNR and CDR2 FQNEAQ (reference sequence). The CDR3 covers 12 residues. V lost 7 bases and J lost 9, with 13 bases in between. DNA of the CDR3: TGTGCCAGCACCTCAGGCGAGGGTGAGCAGTTCTTC. It translates to CASTSGEGEQFF.

This chain connects TRBV6-5 to TRBJ2-3, with a weak D call TRBD2 (6 bases). Trimming pared 8 bases from V and 7 bases from J, leaving 13 bases between. This CDR3 spans 12 amino acids. Germline CDR1 MNHEY, CDR2 SVGAGI. The CDR3 spells CASSPRGNTQYF. CDR3 DNA sequence: TGTGCCAGCTCACCCCGCGGGAATACGCAGTATTTT.

This chain uses TRBV4-1 with TRBJ2-1; D is ambiguous. The CDR3 is made up of 16 amino acids. Germline V CDR1 and CDR2: MGHRA, YSYEKL. With 0 bases removed from V and 0 bases from J, the gap between germline ends came to 9 bases. The CDR3 loop is CASSQDPTGSYNEQFF. CDR3 coding DNA: TGCGCCAGCAGCCAAGACCCAACCGGCTCCTACAATGAGCAGTTCTTC.

The chain carries TRBV10-1 and TRBJ1-5; D uncertain. The CDR3 has 16 residues. Germline V gene lookup returns CDR1 WNHNN and CDR2 SYGVQD (reference sequence). V lost 8 bases, J lost 0 bases, and 17 bases lay in between. CDR3: CASYRRRYPSNQPQHF. The DNA of the CDR3 is TGCGCCAGCTACCGACGTCGTTACCCTAGCAATCAGCCCCAGCATTTT.

The V and J genes are TRBV25-1 and TRBJ1-2; D uncertain. The CDR3 spans 17 residues. Trimming stripped 4 bases from V and 2 bases from J, with 20 bases between. Germline CDR1 and CDR2: MGHDK and SYGVNS. CDR3 nucleotides: TGTGCCAGCAGTGCATCAACCTGGGGTCTCCCAAACTATGGCTACACCTTC. Its translation: CASSASTWGLPNYGYTF.

This chain joins TRBV7-2 and TRBJ2-7; 7 bases line up with TRBD2. Germline V gene sequence: CDR1 SGHTA, CDR2 FQGNSA. V dropped 4 bases and J dropped 1; count of bases not matched to a gene: 4. The CDR3 is 14 residues long. CDR3 residues: CASSSGGPSYEQYF. The DNA of the CDR3 is TGTGCCAGCAGCTCGGGGGGACCGTCCTACGAGCAGTACTTC. The full variable domain, with the rest looked up from reference TRBV7-2 and TRBJ2-7, is GAGVSQSPSNKVTEKGKDVELRCDPISGHTALYWYRQSLGQGLEFLIYFQGNSAPDKSGLPSDRFSAERTGGSVSTLTIQRTQQEDSAVYLCASSSGGPSYEQYFGPGTRLTVT.